The present TCR beta chain was sequenced within a study of blood T cell repertoires in COVID-19. Study-level information: COVID-19 samples collected from the United States, Italy and Spain covered acute and convalescent phases.

In germline, CDR1 is MNHEY, CDR2 SMNVEV (reference sequence). The CDR3 has 15 amino acids. Losses at the gene ends were 2 bases for V and 6 bases for J; bases not matched to a gene: 3. In terms of age and location, participants ranged from roughly 18 to 90 years and lived in about two dozen US areas. Sequencing used immunoSEQ multiplex PCR; TCRdb keeps in-frame clones, though not all of them. The repertoire holds a few hundred thousand clones, with 70% to 90% as singletons. The sample taken for sequencing was PBMCs or T cells enriched from blood (not recorded which). The chain couples TRBV27 to TRBJ2-2, with 10 bases matching TRBD1. This TCR derives from a woman aged 45-65 years who had recovered from COVID-19. In nucleotides, the CDR3 is TGTGCCAGCAGTTTAGGACAGGGGGAGTCCGGGGAGCTGTTTTTT. Amino acid sequence: CASSLGQGESGELFF.